This T cell receptor beta chain derives from a study of shared clonotypes between healthy human individuals. Across the study: Ranging from 18 to 49 in age, donors were a couple of women and three men.

Positively selected for CCR7, the CD45RO-negative cells used as naive CD8 cells excluded terminally differentiated effector memory CD45RA+ cells. Notes on this clone: The antigen is undetermined.

Here immunoSEQ multiplex PCR was the method, and the copy in TCRdb shows in-frame clones only, minus some. The data hold 750,000 to 1,000,000 clones, with nearly 95% observed a single time. Per the germline V gene, CDR1 is LNHNV and CDR2 is YYDKDF (reference sequence). CDR3 length: 14 amino acids. V was clipped by 6 bases and J by 0 bases, with 9 bases between them. Whole-study results and caveats: Sample collection involved blood only; tissue repertoires are likely different.

V gene TRBV15 combines with J gene TRBJ1-5, with TRBD1 as a possible D gene (5 bases). This TCR was recovered from a man younger than 45 in good health. Material: naive CD8+ T cells sorted from blood. The DNA of the CDR3 is TGTGCCACCAGTGGGGGAAGTAGCAATCAGCCCCAGCATTTT. It encodes CATSGGSSNQPQHF.